This T cell receptor (beta chain) emerged from a study of T-cell reconstitution after alpha-beta-depleted transplantation in children. This CDR3 contains 14 residues. J lost 6 bases, V lost 4 bases, and 7 bases had no gene match. Using unique molecular identifiers, the investigators prepared the TCRbeta library. Each CDR3 protein gets one entry after TCRdb re-called the PCR reads with MiXCR. The sample includes roughly 500,000 distinct CDR3 sequences, about 33% of them seen just once. This clonotype was found a few times. The material sequenced was PBMCs from the stem cell graft donor, taken from the stem cell graft. The receptor was derived from a human donor who donated a stem cell graft to a child with aplastic anemia. The V gene is TRBV12-3 or TRBV12-4, the J gene TRBJ2-7; TRBD1 matches 9 bases. In DNA, the CDR3 is TGTGCCAGCAGTTATGACAGGGGGTTAGGCGAGCAGTACTTC. Its translation is CASSYDRGLGEQYF.